The 10 T cell receptor beta chains in this list originate from one sample, sequenced in a study of shared clonotypes between healthy human individuals. Method: immunoSEQ multiplex PCR; TCRdb's copy keeps in-frame clones and lacks some. The sample comprises around 180,000 clones, approximately 95% of which are singletons, and more than 0.065% rests with the top ten. Sequenced material: naive CD4+ T cells sorted from blood. Subset reported: CD45RA+ positively selected. These receptors came from a woman between 25 and 40 years old in good health.

CDR3 sequence (DNA): TGTGCCAGCAGCGTGGACGTGAACAGGGGGAAAAACACTGAAGCTTTCTTT. Translation gives CASSVDVNRGKNTEAFF. This chain connects TRBV5-4 to TRBJ1-1; 8 bases are shared with TRBD1. The junction had 13 bases not matched to a gene; V was cut back by 4 bases and J by 2 bases. CDR3 length: 17 amino acids. Germline-derived CDR1 and CDR2 are SGHNT and YYREEE (reference sequence).

The chain uses TRBV5-1 and TRBJ2-5; TRBD2 matches 11 bases. Matching the DNA end better, TRBJ2-7 makes the J call doubtful. The CDR3 has 15 amino acids. Germline assignment: CDR1 SGHRS and CDR2 YFSETQ. The CDR3 sequence: CASSLLAGDPHEQYF. CDR3 nucleotide sequence: TGCGCCAGCAGCTTACTAGCGGGAGACCCCCACGAGCAGTACTTC.

This clone was detected once. This rearrangement joins TRBV11-2 to TRBJ1-2; tentative D call: TRBD1 (6 bases). V was pared by 0 bases and J by 6 bases, with 17 bases between. This CDR3 contains 16 residues. Germline V gene sequence: CDR1 SGHAT, CDR2 FQNNGV. This chain's CDR3 is CASSLDPWGRGDGYTF. The CDR3 coding sequence is TGTGCCAGCAGCTTAGATCCCTGGGGCAGGGGCGATGGCTACACCTTC. Full variable domain (missing parts from reference TRBV11-2 and TRBJ1-2): EAGVAQSPRYKIIEKRQSVAFWCNPISGHATLYWYQQILGQGPKLLIQFQNNGVVDDSQLPKDRFSAERLKGVDSTLKIQPAKLEDSAVYLCASSLDPWGRGDGYTFGSGTRLTVV.

The chain uses TRBV28 and TRBJ2-7; 7 nucleotides match TRBD2. Germline V gives CDR1 MDHEN, CDR2 SYDVKM. V was clipped by 2 bases and J by 7 bases; unmatched bases: 2. The CDR3 contains 12 residues. The CDR3 DNA follows: TGTGCCAGCAGTTTACTCGGGGGGGAGCAGTACTTC. This encodes CASSLLGGEQYF.

This clone is a singleton in its sample. The chain has TRBV19 and TRBJ1-1; D possibly corresponds to TRBD1 (5 bases). Trimming took 3 bases from V and 3 from J, leaving 20 bases between them. CDR1 is LNHDA and CDR2 is SQIVND in the germline V gene (reference sequence). The CDR3 extends over 17 amino acids. The CDR3 sequence is CASSISGRGAGDTEAFF. The DNA for the CDR3 is TGTGCCAGTAGTATTAGTGGGAGAGGGGCCGGGGACACTGAAGCTTTCTTT.

J is TRBJ2-7 and V is TRBV2, with D possibly called TRBD1 or TRBD2 (5 bases each). Per the germline V gene, CDR1 is SNHLY and CDR2 is FYNNEI. V shed 6 bases and J shed 2 bases, with 14 bases lying between them. The CDR3 length is 14 residues. CDR3 amino acids: CASSPGTPPYEQYF. In DNA form, the CDR3 reads TGTGCCAGCAGCCCCGGGACGCCTCCCTACGAGCAGTACTTC.

In DNA, the CDR3 is TGTGCCAGTAGTCCTGGTGGGGGTTATCATTCACCCCTCCACTTT. It encodes CASSPGGGYHSPLHF. This chain joins TRBV19 and TRBJ1-6, with a weak D call TRBD1 (5 bases). Trimming shortened V by 5 bases and J by 8 bases, and 16 bases separated the two germline ends. Germline CDR1 is LNHDA and CDR2 is SQIVND (reference sequence). This CDR3 comprises 15 residues.

V is TRBV10-3 and J is TRBJ2-7, with 9 bases aligning to TRBD1. This CDR3 spans 17 amino acids. Germline V gives CDR1 ENHRY, CDR2 SYGVKD. After removal of 10 bases from V and 2 bases from J, the junction contained 18 bases not matched to a gene. The CDR3 DNA reads as TGTGCCACCGTAAGCTCCCCCGGGACAGGGAGTACCTACGAGCAGTACTTC. It specifies CATVSSPGTGSTYEQYF.

V gene TRBV28 combines with J gene TRBJ1-1; D is unclear. CDR1 is MDHEN, CDR2 SYDVKM, per germline. V lost 4 bases and J 3 bases, leaving 15 bases between the germline ends. The length of the CDR3 is 15 residues. The CDR3 region has the DNA TGTGCCAGCAGTTCTCCGGTTGTTCTGGACACTGAAGCTTTCTTT. This encodes CASSSPVVLDTEAFF.

The J gene is TRBJ2-6, the V gene TRBV6-1, with 11 bases that match TRBD1. Germline-derived CDR1 and CDR2 are MNHNS and SASEGT. V lost 2 bases and J lost 0; bases outside the gene matches: 3. This CDR3 is 18 amino acids long. The CDR3 region is CASSEMGTGGSGANVLTF. The CDR3 nucleotides are TGTGCCAGCAGTGAAATGGGGACAGGGGGCTCTGGGGCCAACGTCCTGACTTTC.